This T cell receptor (beta chain) was sequenced for a study of cytomegalovirus exposure and HLA in healthy donors (TCRdb year 2017). Notes on the research overall: In an earlier analysis of roughly 590 of the donors, approximately 260 Gb of sequence data and some 120 million unique TCR beta sequences from 150 million to 200 million T cells were reported. An early release covering roughly 640 HLA-typed donors comprised approximately 300 gigabases of sequencing data and approximately 80 million unique TCR sequences. Of the 350 to 400 genotyped donors, about 80% fell in the genetic ancestry cluster associated with self-reported Caucasian donors. The study aimed to test whether signatures of past pathogen exposure could be identified by cataloging public T cell receptors. Using immunosequencing, the study profiled T cell repertoires from 666 subjects and related those repertoires to cytomegalovirus serostatus. Besides the first cohort of roughly 700 subjects, a separate validation cohort made up of over 100 different subjects was used. To predict cytomegalovirus infection status, the study brought together high-throughput TCR immunosequencing, statistical association of individual TCRs with disease status, and machine learning. In a later analysis, previously published TCR beta repertoires from 666 donors were re-analyzed and high-resolution HLA genotyping was added so that TCR occurrence patterns could be studied. Rather than drawing on any new phenotypic data, the later analysis identified candidate immune exposures from TCR beta sequences and the way those sequences occurred across donors. An earlier analysis of some 500 of the donors used high-throughput TCR beta sequencing to judge whether each TCR beta V gene segment behaved as functional or pseudogenic. Donor age, sex, ethnicity and CMV serostatus were collected together with the repertoire data. Genome-wide SNP genotypes for about 55% of the roughly 670 donors were used in a later genetic analysis, which treated that subset as a discovery cohort. Every discovery cohort repertoire had been produced on one sequencing platform. Class I and class II HLA loci were covered by the typing at four-digit resolution. The number of donors typed differed by locus, with roughly 620-630 for A, B, C, DRB1 and DQB1, roughly 520 for DQA1, under 610 for DPA1, and under 490 for DPB1. Roughly 5 DR-DQ haplotypes were treated as single units for association and clustering because of strong linkage in the cohort. Among approximately 370 genotyped donors of the cohort, an average of approximately 200,000 unique TCR beta nucleotide sequences was sequenced per donor, of which about 20% were non-productive.

Beyond this particular receptor, the publication reports: In a later analysis, the rate of TCR association differed among HLA loci, with DRB1 alleles having the most associated TCRs and HLA-C alleles having the fewest. It was suggested by the authors that the approach could potentially be generalized to other disease states and immunological phenotypes. In a later analysis, several top co-occurrence clusters were reported to appear linked to parvovirus B19, influenza, CMV and Epstein-Barr virus. The sequencing pipeline was judged likely to have produced a cluster of highly shared sequence variants as a technical artifact. A further reported finding was that TCR beta sequences accurately predicted the HLA-A and HLA-B alleles for most subjects in the first cohort. The only immune exposure information available for the cohort was CMV serostatus. Most TCR sequences were seen in very few donors, while some public TCRs were found in many individuals. At a false discovery rate of 0.05, a later analysis linked about 17,000 TCR beta sequences to specific HLA alleles. Correlated functional status among segregating V segments might reflect linkage disequilibrium, but an unknown experimental factor could not be ruled out. Approximately 18 rarely observed V segments, including chromosome 9 orphons, were excluded from the earlier analysis of 550 to 700 of the donors because counts were too low. HLA typing was unavailable for some donors at each locus, so association tests used only the typed subset. Some IMGT-functional V segments, including TRBV6-2 and TRBV6-3, could not be distinguished by the 87-base-pair reads and were therefore excluded. Presence/absence analyses assumed roughly uniform sequencing depth across donors, an assumption that may not hold. Broadly in line with IMGT annotations, most TCR beta V segments showed up in productive rearrangements about 87% or about 30% of the time in an earlier analysis of 587 of the donors. The cohort was sequenced for TCR beta chains only, and without alpha or paired-chain data the features that could be detected were limited. Compared with the approximately 710-donor mean, donors in an Asian-associated ancestry cluster had fewer N-insertions in productive TCRs, according to a later genetic analysis. In vitro tests confirmed that a few of the cytomegalovirus-associated TCR beta chains recognize cytomegalovirus antigens. The classifier was reported to diagnose cytomegalovirus status with high specificity and sensitivity in both the original cohort and the validation cohort. A later analysis found that HLA-associated TCR beta chains were more clonally expanded and had lower generation probabilities than equally common non-associated chains. A later analysis found that most CMV-associated TCR beta chains appeared HLA-restricted, with HLA associations seemingly driven largely by CMV exposure. In a later genetic analysis, a missense DCLRE1C variant was associated with V-gene and J-gene trimming of TCR beta chains, and the association was replicated in an independent cohort. When HLA alleles, especially DR and DQ, strongly co-occurred, attributing TCR associations to individual alleles was difficult. A total of around 150 TCR beta chains were listed by the study as associated with cytomegalovirus.

The cohort was made up of 500 to 850 healthy bone marrow donors. At the time of sampling, all cohort members were nominally healthy, though unrecorded immune exposures were likely present. The donor was CMV seronegative and belonged to the group of 352 seronegative cohort members. A peripheral blood sample was collected from each donor, and TCR beta sequencing was performed on peripheral blood mononuclear cells. Genomic DNA was extracted from the blood cell samples with the Qiagen DNeasy Blood Extraction Kit. Comment on this clone: The clone's antigen remains unknown. Base qualities are not provided; no much larger clone lies one nucleotide away.

The receptor library was made with the immunoSEQ multiplex PCR assay. For the multiplex PCR, a mixture combining 60 forward primers for TCR Vbeta segments and 13 reverse primers for TCR Jbeta segments was used. The CDR3 region of rearranged TCR beta genes was amplified from genomic DNA with a multiplex PCR assay. The Illumina HiSeq System was used to sequence the amplified TCR beta libraries as 87-base-pair reads. Per the original workflow: In a later analysis, 77 million or so unique TCR beta chains were counted across the 690 or so repertoires, and some 10 million of these chains were shared by at least two donors. A nearest-neighbor algorithm error-corrected the raw reads and collapsed the reads into unique sequences, merging closely related sequences to remove PCR and sequencing errors. V, D and J gene segments were assigned by aligning CDR3 sequences to IMGT reference sequences. For a sequence to be retained, a match of at least six nucleotides was required to both a V gene segment and a J gene segment. A rearrangement was called productive if the CDR3 had no stop codons and remained in frame with V and J, and every other rearrangement was called non-productive. CDR3 was defined according to IMGT convention as the region running from the second conserved V-encoded cysteine to the conserved J-encoded phenylalanine. The earlier analysis of 587 of the donors excluded sequences that lacked an unambiguous match to a single V gene segment. An earlier analysis of some 500 of the donors classified V segments as functional when productive rearrangements were above 56.7% and as segregating when the standard deviation between donors was above 5%. A statistical classification framework was built to diagnose cytomegalovirus status from the catalog of TCR beta chain sequences. In a later analysis, TCR nucleotide sequences were compared against IMGT/GENE-DB human TR gene sequences so that V and J genes could be assigned. In a later analysis, CDR3 sequences and most-parsimonious VDJ recombination scenarios were assigned using the TCRdist pipeline. In a later analysis, each TCR beta chain was defined by its CDR3 amino acid sequence together with its V-gene family, and reads without a unique V-gene family were excluded. In a later analysis, 550 to 650 highly shared, low-generation-probability nucleotide sequences were removed to address suspected cross-contamination and a sequencing artifact. In a later analysis, a clonal expansion index for each public chain was calculated from normalized within-repertoire ranks of inferred template counts. In a later analysis, generation probabilities were computed with a VDJ recombination model fitted to out-of-frame rearrangements, and the resulting probabilities were checked against IGoR. In a later analysis, hypergeometric tests were used to score TCR-TCR, TCR-HLA and TCR-CMV co-occurrence, with a repertoire-size bias correction applied to TCR pairs. False discovery rates were estimated in a later analysis by permuting HLA or CMV assignments 20 times. In a later analysis, co-occurring TCRs were grouped using DBSCAN, with TCRdist sequence similarity added in when clustering inside HLA-allele-positive subsets. Co-occurrence clustering excluded repertoires with fewer than 30,000 or more than 120,000 public chains, plus five with anomalous nucleotide sharing. TCRdb stores this immuneACCESS table with in-frame sequences only. Part of the clones is absent; in the studies checked, under half of the shortfall reflects unresolved V genes, and no reason is known for the rest. V, J and clone size are those of that table, while D and trimming were read from the DNA. Here the sample has around 150,000 clones; roughly four fifths occur a single time. The ten largest clones represent about 1% of the sample.

Spanning cysteine to phenylalanine, the CDR3 consists of 17 amino acids. The read is trimmed to its CDR3 DNA, 51 bases read in frame from base 1. Clipping removes 4 bases from V and 1 base from J, with 7 as the unmatched junction base count. Looking up the germline V gene yields CDR1 SGHNT and CDR2 YENEEA. In this chain, TRBV11-3 is recombined with TRBJ2-2, with 9 middle bases fitting TRBD2. The receptor was isolated from a woman aged 40 to 55 in good health and CMV-seronegative. The sequencing input was PBMCs. This receptor has the CDR3 CASSSQLTSGNTGELFF. The DNA reads as follows: TGTGCCAGCAGCTCGCAACTGACTAGCGGGAACACCGGGGAGCTGTTTTTT.